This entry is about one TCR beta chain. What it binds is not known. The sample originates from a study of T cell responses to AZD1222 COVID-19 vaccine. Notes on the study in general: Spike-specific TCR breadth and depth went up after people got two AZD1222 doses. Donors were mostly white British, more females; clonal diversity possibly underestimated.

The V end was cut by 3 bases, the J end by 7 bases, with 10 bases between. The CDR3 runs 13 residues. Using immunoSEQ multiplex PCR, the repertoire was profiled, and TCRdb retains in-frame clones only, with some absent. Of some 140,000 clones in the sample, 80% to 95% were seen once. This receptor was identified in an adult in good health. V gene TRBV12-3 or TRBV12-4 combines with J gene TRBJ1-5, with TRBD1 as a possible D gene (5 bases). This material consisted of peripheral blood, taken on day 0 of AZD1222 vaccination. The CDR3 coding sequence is TGTGCCAGCAGTTTGGGGGAAGGACAGCCCCAGCATTTT. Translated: CASSLGEGQPQHF.